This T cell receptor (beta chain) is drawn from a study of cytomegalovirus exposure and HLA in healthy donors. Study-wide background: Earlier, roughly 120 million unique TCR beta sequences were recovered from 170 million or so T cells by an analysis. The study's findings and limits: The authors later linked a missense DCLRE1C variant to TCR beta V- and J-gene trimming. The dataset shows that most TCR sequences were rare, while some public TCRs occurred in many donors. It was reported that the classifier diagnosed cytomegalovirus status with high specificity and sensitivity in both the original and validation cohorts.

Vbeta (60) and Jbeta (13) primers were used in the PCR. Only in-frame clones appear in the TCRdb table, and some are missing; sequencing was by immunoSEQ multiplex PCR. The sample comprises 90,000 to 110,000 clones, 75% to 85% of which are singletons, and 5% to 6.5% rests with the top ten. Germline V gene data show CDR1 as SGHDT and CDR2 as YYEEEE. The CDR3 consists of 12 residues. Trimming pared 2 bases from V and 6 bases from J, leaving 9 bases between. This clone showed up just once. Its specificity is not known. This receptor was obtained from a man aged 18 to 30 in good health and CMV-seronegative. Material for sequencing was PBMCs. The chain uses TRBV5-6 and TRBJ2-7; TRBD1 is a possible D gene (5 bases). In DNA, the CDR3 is TGTGCCAGCAGCTTCGGAAGGGGCGAGCAGTACTTC. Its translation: CASSFGRGEQYF. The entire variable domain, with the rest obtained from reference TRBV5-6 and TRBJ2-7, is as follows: DAGVTQSPTHLIKTRGQQVTLRCSPKSGHDTVSWYQQALGQGPQFIFQYYEEEERQRGNFPDRFSGHQFPNYSSELNVNALLLGDSALYLCASSFGRGEQYFGPGTRLTVT.